Shown below are 20 T cell receptor beta chains from a single sample sequenced in a study of T cells after yellow fever vaccination. TCRdb itself ran the 5' RACE reads through MiXCR, one entry per CDR3 protein. Found here are about 300,000 distinct CDR3 sequences, roughly 6.8% of them singletons; the top ten hold roughly a sixth. Sequenced here: PBMCs, sampled 35 to 50 days after the first yellow fever vaccination. Source of these receptors: a man between 18 and 29 years old who received the YFV17D yellow fever vaccine.

This clonotype appeared a few times. The rearrangement joins TRBV20-1 to TRBJ2-3, with D possibly matching TRBD1 (6 bases). In germline, CDR1 is DFQATT, CDR2 SNEGSKA (reference sequence). The CDR3 runs to 15 residues. The V and J ends lost 6 bases and 2 bases respectively, with 18 bases between them. Here the CDR3 reads CSALPMDSYTDTQYF. The DNA for the CDR3 is TGCAGTGCCCTTCCGATGGACAGCTACACAGATACGCAGTATTTT.

The chain couples TRBV5-6 to TRBJ1-2; a possible D gene is TRBD1 (5 bases). V lost 5 bases, J lost 5 bases, and 19 bases lay in between. The CDR3 loop spans 15 amino acids. CDR1 is SGHDT and CDR2 is YYEEEE in the germline V gene. The CDR3 region has the DNA TGTGCCAGCAGGCCCTTTAGGGGTTTAGGGTATGGCTACACCTTC. It translates to CASRPFRGLGYGYTF.

The chain joins TRBV20-1 to TRBJ1-1; D possibly corresponds to TRBD1 (6 bases). With 5 bases removed from V and 6 bases from J, the gap between germline ends came to 25 bases. This CDR3 has 16 residues. Germline V gene sequence: CDR1 DFQATT, CDR2 SNEGSKA (reference sequence). CDR3 residues: CSAYIDRLGVWAEAFF. CDR3 DNA: TGCAGTGCTTATATAGACAGGCTGGGGGTGTGGGCTGAAGCTTTCTTT.

The J gene is TRBJ1-2, the V gene TRBV6-1, with D maybe TRBD1 (5 bases). V was clipped by 11 bases and J by 2 bases, with 15 bases between them. The V gene's germline CDR1 is MNHNS and CDR2 SASEGT. The length of the CDR3 is 13 residues. CDR3 coding DNA: TGTGCCGCTAGGCCCGACAGCAACTATGGCTACACCTTC. Translated, it gives CAARPDSNYGYTF.

This clonotype was detected many times. One end of the junction does not line up with germline, which may come from a read error. V usage is TRBV4-2 and J usage is TRBJ2-1; 9 bases fit TRBD2. CDR3 length: 16 residues. The germline V gene has CDR1 LGHNA and CDR2 YNFKEQ. CDR3 amino acids: CASSRSTSGWTNGQFF. As DNA, the CDR3 is TGTGCCAGCAGCCGCTCGACTAGCGGTTGGACCAATGGGCAGTTCTTC.

The rearrangement uses TRBV28 and TRBJ2-1; 8 bases align to TRBD1. From germline, CDR1 is MDHEN and CDR2 SYDVKM. Unmatched junction bases numbered 14, after V lost 8 bases and J lost 5 bases. The CDR3 consists of 16 residues. CDR3 nucleotide sequence: TGTGCCAGCCTCTCGCAAGGCAGGGGGCTCCACAATGAGCAGTTCTTC. This gives the protein CASLSQGRGLHNEQFF.

Ten or more counts support this clonotype. This chain connects TRBV5-1 to TRBJ2-5; perhaps TRBD2 as D (6 bases). The CDR3 contains 13 residues. V was shortened by 2 bases and J by 4 bases, with 9 bases between the two germline ends. Germline V CDR1 and CDR2: SGHRS, YFSETQ. The CDR3 region has the DNA TGCGCCAGCAGCTTTTGGGGAGGAGAGACCCAGTACTTC. It codes for CASSFWGGETQYF.

This clonotype came up a few times. This chain joins TRBV28 and TRBJ2-3, with 10 bases that match TRBD1. The CDR3 totals 16 residues. The junction had 12 bases not matched to a gene; V was cut back by 6 bases and J by 6 bases. Germline CDR1 and CDR2: MDHEN and SYDVKM. As DNA, the CDR3 is TGTGCCAGCAGATCTCCGGGACAGGGGTTCAGGGATACGCAGTATTTT. Its protein is CASRSPGQGFRDTQYF.

This clonotype was seen repeatedly, ten times or more. This rearrangement joins TRBV4-3 to TRBJ1-2; possibly TRBD1 for D (6 bases). CDR3 length: 16 residues. Trimming removed 1 base from V and 3 bases from J, with 15 bases in between. Germline V CDR1 and CDR2: LGHNA, YSLEER. The CDR3 here is CASSQGGVQGDYGYTF. CDR3 DNA: TGCGCCAGCAGCCAAGGAGGCGTACAGGGAGACTATGGCTACACCTTC.

This clonotype showed up just a few times. V and J are TRBV4-1 and TRBJ2-5; D is perhaps TRBD1 or TRBD2 (5 bases each). Between the trimmed V and J ends, which lost 0 bases and 0 bases, there was a span of 23 bases. This CDR3 spans 20 amino acids. Per the germline V gene, CDR1 is MGHRA and CDR2 is YSYEKL. CDR3 in DNA: TGCGCCAGCAGCCAAGAAAAGGGGCTGGGGCAGGGAGACTACCAAGAGACCCAGTACTTC. It encodes CASSQEKGLGQGDYQETQYF.

The chain combines TRBV11-1 with TRBJ2-2; no clear D gene. The CDR3 sequence is 18 residues long. Deletions cut 8 bases from V and 7 bases from J, with 29 bases between. Germline V gives CDR1 SGHAT, CDR2 FQDESV (reference sequence). This CDR3 is CASSKTPWGRKRYGELFF. DNA of the CDR3: TGTGCCAGCTCCAAAACGCCCTGGGGTAGAAAGCGCTACGGGGAGCTGTTTTTT.

This clonotype occurred a few times. The chain employs TRBV15 and TRBJ2-5, with TRBD1 as a possible D gene (5 bases). CDR3 size: 14 residues. Trimming removed 5 bases from V and 0 bases from J, with 10 bases in between. The germline CDR1 and CDR2 sequences are LNHNV and YYDKDF (reference sequence). As DNA, the CDR3 is TGTGCCACCAGCGCATCAGGGTACCAAGAGACCCAGTACTTC. As protein: CATSASGYQETQYF.

The rearrangement uses TRBV7-6 and TRBJ2-6; D possibly corresponds to TRBD1 (6 bases). CDR1 is SGHVS, CDR2 FNYEAQ, per germline. There are 16 residues in the CDR3. V was clipped by 4 bases and J by 0 bases, with 10 bases between them. The CDR3 DNA is TGTGCCAGCAGCTCGGACAGAAGCTCTGGGGCCAACGTCCTGACTTTC. Translating it yields CASSSDRSSGANVLTF.

The chain is built from TRBV5-1 and TRBJ1-1, with 7 bases lining up with TRBD1. Trimming took 5 bases from V and 4 from J; bases not matched to a gene: 8. The CDR3 spans 14 residues. Germline V gene sequence: CDR1 SGHRS, CDR2 YFSETQ. CDR3 DNA sequence: TGCGCCAGCAGTAACACAGGGGTGGGCACTGAAGCTTTCTTT. Residues: CASSNTGVGTEAFF.

This clonotype was counted only a few times. This chain joins TRBV7-2 and TRBJ2-1; 11 nucleotides match TRBD1. Germline CDR1 reads SGHTA; CDR2 reads FQGNSA. Trimming removed 7 bases from V and 6 bases from J; junction bases left unmatched: 5. This CDR3 has 14 residues. The CDR3 DNA reads TGTGCCAGCAACGGACAGGGGGCGTTCAATGAGCAGTTCTTC. Translation: CASNGQGAFNEQFF.

The chain employs TRBV7-9 and TRBJ2-7; D is possibly TRBD1 or TRBD2 (5 bases each). The CDR3 is 15 amino acids. V lost 6 bases, J lost 3 bases, and 18 bases lay in between. In germline, CDR1 is SEHNR, CDR2 FQNEAQ (reference sequence). CDR3 protein: CASSSNRGVSYEQYF. The CDR3 bases are TGTGCCAGCAGTAGCAACCGAGGGGTAAGCTACGAGCAGTACTTC.

Only a few counts were recorded for this clonotype. The chain uses TRBV7-9 and TRBJ2-1; the match to TRBD1 covers 8 bases. V lost 5 bases, J lost 8 bases, and 11 bases stayed unmatched. Germline CDR1 is SEHNR and CDR2 is FQNEAQ (reference sequence). CDR3 size: 15 residues. In DNA, the CDR3 is TGTGCCAGCAGCCACCGCAGGGGGCGCTGGGATGAGCAGTTCTTC. This gives the protein CASSHRRGRWDEQFF.

In nucleotides, the CDR3 is TGTGCCAGCAGCTTGCGTCGAGGGCTCGAAGAGACCCAGTACTTC. Protein product: CASSLRRGLEETQYF. This rearrangement joins TRBV5-5 to TRBJ2-5; weak D call: TRBD2 (5 bases). V was clipped by 1 base and J by 3 bases, with 13 bases between them. This CDR3 region has 15 residues. Germline CDR1 SGHKS, CDR2 YYEKEE (reference sequence).

This clonotype was seen many times. The V and J genes are TRBV4-1 and TRBJ2-2, with 9 bases matching TRBD1. V gave up 4 bases and J gave up 1 base; unmatched junction bases: 13. The CDR3 loop spans 19 amino acids. Germline loops: CDR1 MGHRA, CDR2 YSYEKL. In DNA form, the CDR3 reads TGCGCCAGCAGCCCGTGGGCCACCGGGACAGGGAGGAACACCGGGGAGCTGTTTTTT. Protein product: CASSPWATGTGRNTGELFF.

On this clonotype itself: With a much larger clone just one base away, this may be a read error. The CDR3, as DNA: TGTGCCAGCAACTCGAGGCGTCCGGGACAGGACCAAGAGACCCAGTACTTC. This codes for CASNSRRPGQDQETQYF. The rearrangement uses TRBV7-9 and TRBJ2-5; 8 nucleotides line up with TRBD1. Trimming at V came to 7 bases and at J to 0 bases, leaving 13 bases not matched to a gene. Germline CDR1 SEHNR, CDR2 FQNEAQ (reference sequence). This CDR3 contains 17 residues.